This T cell receptor beta chain was identified in a study of beta chain features in type 1 diabetes. Looking at the study overall: Across the samples, roughly 98,000,000 sorted cells were examined in total. General study findings and limits: Resolution of whether HLA type affects TCRB rearrangement was not achieved here. Insertions at VDJ junctions were less frequent in type 1 diabetes patients. These patients also deleted more nucleotides at the same junctions. Shorter TCRB CDR3s, moderately but significantly so, were found in Type 1 diabetes patients in all four CD4+ subsets.

The CDR3 is 13 residues long. CDR1 is SEHNR, CDR2 FQNEAQ, per germline (reference sequence). Since all of the isolated RNA was reverse transcribed, expressed TCRB transcripts were what got sequenced. TCRdb's copy holds only in-frame clones and misses some; the assay was immunoSEQ multiplex PCR. The sample contains about 280,000 clones, 15% of which appear only once. This clone was counted a few times. Its specificity is not known. At one end the junction does not follow the germline gene, possibly because of a read error. This TCR came from a man between 18 and 29 years old with type 1 diabetes. The chain has TRBV7-9 and TRBJ2-7, with 7 nucleotides matching TRBD2. Material: naive CD4+ T cells from blood. In nucleotides, the CDR3 is TGTGCCAGCAGCTTCGGGGGGTCATACGAGCAGTGCTTC. As protein: CASSFGGSYEQCF.